This entry concerns a single T cell receptor (beta chain). The data belong to a study of shared clonotypes between healthy human individuals. The authors divided CD4+ cells into CD45RA+ naive and CD45RA-negative memory subsets. Sequencing used immunoSEQ multiplex PCR; TCRdb keeps in-frame clones, though not all of them. The sample yields over a million clones, around 97% seen once. Sequencing was done on a sample of naive CD4+ T cells sorted from blood. Subset indicated: CD45RA+ positively selected. The TCR originated in a young man in good health.

The CDR3: CASSSTPGTGYGYTF. The CDR3 DNA reads as TGTGCCAGTAGTTCAACGCCGGGGACAGGCTATGGCTACACCTTC. This chain connects TRBV19 to TRBJ1-2; 8 bases align to TRBD1. CDR3 length: 15 amino acids. Germline V gene sequence: CDR1 LNHDA, CDR2 SQIVND (reference sequence). J was trimmed by 4 bases and V by 5 bases; bases with no gene match: 9.